These 26 T cell receptor beta chains came from one sample sequenced in a study of T-cell memory formation after mild COVID-19. MiXCR, run by TCRdb on the 5' RACE reads, gives a single entry per CDR3 protein. The sample records around 65,000 distinct CDR3 sequences, roughly 9.9% being singletons. Sequencing used PBMCs or a T cell subset sorted from them (not recorded which). The receptors were gathered from a man between 18 and 29 years old who had mild COVID-19 (a few samples of this study predate the infection). Cell type and time point are not known.

A remark on this clonotype: One end of the junction varies from germline; a read error may be responsible. The V call is TRBV20-1, the J call TRBJ1-1; D gene unclear. The CDR3 is 12 amino acids. Germline CDR1 DFQATT, CDR2 SNEGSKA (reference sequence). CDR3 in amino acids: CSARPGNNEAFF. CDR3 coding DNA: TGCAGTGCTAGGCCCGGGAACAATGAAGCTTTCTTT.

This sequence joins TRBV5-1 and TRBJ2-1, with D hard to call. This CDR3 is built from 15 residues. CDR1 and CDR2 (germline): SGHRS, YFSETQ. The V end lost 0 bases, the J end lost 4 bases, and 11 bases lay between the germline ends. As DNA, the CDR3 is TGCGCCAGCAGCTTGGATGGGTTAAGTTACAATGAGCAGTTCTTC. Translated, it gives CASSLDGLSYNEQFF. The whole variable domain, filled in from reference TRBV5-1 and TRBJ2-1, reads KAGVTQTPRYLIKTRGQQVTLSCSPISGHRSVSWYQQTPGQGLQFLFEYFSETQRNKGNFPGRFSGRQFSNSRSEMNVSTLELGDSALYLCASSLDGLSYNEQFFGPGTRLTVL.

This clonotype occurred many times. The gene calls are TRBV5-1 and TRBJ2-1, with 10 bases identical to TRBD2. V lost 7 bases, J lost 7 bases, and 11 bases stayed unmatched. Germline V CDR1 and CDR2: SGHRS, YFSETQ. This CDR3 contains 15 residues. The DNA of the CDR3 is TGCGCCAGCGAGGAGGAAGCGGGGGGGAGTAATGAGCAGTTCTTC. Translation gives CASEEEAGGSNEQFF.

This clonotype was found a few times. This rearrangement joins TRBV9 to TRBJ2-7; possibly TRBD1 for D (6 bases). This CDR3 contains 19 residues. Per germline, CDR1 SGDLS and CDR2 YYNGEE. V shed 0 bases and J shed 3 bases, with 25 bases lying between them. CDR3 loop: CASSVDLKGEAGQDYEQYV. CDR3 in DNA: TGTGCCAGCAGCGTAGACCTCAAGGGGGAAGCCGGACAAGACTACGAGCAGTACGTC.

This chain joins TRBV28 and TRBJ2-4; no definite D call. Looked up from germline, CDR1 is MDHEN and CDR2 is SYDVKM. V was shortened by 8 bases and J by 5 bases, with 19 bases between the two germline ends. The CDR3 length is 15 residues. The CDR3 protein is CASGPVGTGENIQYF. CDR3 bases: TGTGCCAGCGGGCCCGTGGGTACTGGAGAAAACATTCAGTACTTC.

This clonotype was picked up a small number of times. The chain joins TRBV5-1 to TRBJ2-3; D is ambiguous. The ends were cut back, 3 bases at V and 2 bases at J, with 16 bases in the middle. The V gene's germline CDR1 is SGHRS and CDR2 YFSETQ. The CDR3 totals 16 residues. CDR3 protein: CASSSDMGRNTDTQYF. The DNA for the CDR3 is TGCGCCAGCAGCTCTGACATGGGTCGAAACACAGATACGCAGTATTTT.

In its sample, this clonotype was seen many times. The chain carries TRBV5-1 and TRBJ2-5; 12 bases are shared with TRBD2. V lost 4 bases to trimming and J lost 2 bases; unmatched junction nucleotides: 6. The CDR3 sequence is 16 residues long. Germline CDR1 reads SGHRS; CDR2 reads YFSETQ. CDR3 residues: CASSPGLAGQQETQYF. The CDR3, as DNA: TGCGCCAGCAGCCCAGGACTAGCGGGACAACAAGAGACCCAGTACTTC.

This clonotype was seen only a few times. The CDR3 DNA sequence: TGTGCCAGCAGTGGTATTGGGACAGGGGAGAACATTCAGTACTTC. This codes for CASSGIGTGENIQYF. This sequence joins TRBV28 and TRBJ2-4; 10 bases are shared with TRBD1. CDR1 is MDHEN and CDR2 is SYDVKM in the germline V gene. V trimming: 5 bases; J trimming: 7 bases; junction bases outside the gene matches: 8. CDR3 length: 15 residues.

This sequence joins TRBV7-2 and TRBJ2-1, with D maybe TRBD2 (6 bases). V lost 4 bases, J lost 10 bases, and 20 bases lay in between. The germline V gene encodes CDR1 SGHTA and CDR2 FQGNSA. The CDR3 runs 15 residues. The CDR3 nucleotides are TGTGCCAGCAGCTCAGAGCTGGGGTGGGGGGTCGAGCAGTTCTTC. Its translation: CASSSELGWGVEQFF.

The chain employs TRBV4-1 and TRBJ2-7; tentatively, D is TRBD2 (5 bases). The germline V gene has CDR1 MGHRA and CDR2 YSYEKL. V lost 8 bases and J lost 3, with 20 bases in between. The CDR3 has 15 amino acids. Written as DNA, the CDR3 is TGCGCCAGCGCCTCACCCGAAAGAGGGCGCTACGAGCAGTACTTC. Amino acids: CASASPERGRYEQYF.

The chain has TRBV7-2 and TRBJ2-2, with unresolved D. The CDR3 runs 18 residues. The V and J ends lost 3 bases and 0 bases respectively, with 17 bases between them. The germline gives CDR1 SGHTA, CDR2 FQGNSA. The CDR3 DNA follows: TGTGCCAGCAGCTTGAGGATCGAGTGGTCGGCGAACACCGGGGAGCTGTTTTTT. It translates to CASSLRIEWSANTGELFF.

V usage is TRBV5-1 and J usage is TRBJ2-7, with a possible D match to TRBD1 (6 bases). The CDR3 sequence is 15 residues long. Germline V gives CDR1 SGHRS, CDR2 YFSETQ. Trimming removed 0 bases at V and 0 bases at J, with 10 bases between. DNA for the CDR3: TGCGCCAGCAGCTTGGGTGGGGGCCGCTCCTACGAGCAGTACTTC. It specifies CASSLGGGRSYEQYF.

This clonotype has at least ten counts. The rearrangement links TRBV7-2 to TRBJ2-5, with TRBD1 matching 7 bases. The CDR3 totals 15 residues. The V gene's germline CDR1 is SGHTA and CDR2 FQGNSA. The J segment lost 2 bases and the V segment lost 5 bases, leaving 8 bases of the junction unmatched. DNA of the CDR3: TGTGCCAGCAGCCCCGGGGACAGTTTACAAGAGACCCAGTACTTC. This codes for CASSPGDSLQETQYF. Complete variable domain (other parts from reference TRBV7-2 and TRBJ2-5): GAGVSQSPSNKVTEKGKDVELRCDPISGHTALYWYRQSLGQGLEFLIYFQGNSAPDKSGLPSDRFSAERTGGSVSTLTIQRTQQEDSAVYLCASSPGDSLQETQYFGPGTRLLVL.

Only a few counts were recorded for this clonotype. The V call is TRBV4-3, the J call TRBJ2-5; D is unresolved. V shed 0 bases and J shed 4 bases, with 12 bases lying between them. The CDR3 loop spans 15 amino acids. Germline CDR1 LGHNA, CDR2 YSLEER. The CDR3 region has the DNA TGCGCCAGCAGCCAAGAGGCCTACCGACGAGAGACCCAGTACTTC. Translating it yields CASSQEAYRRETQYF.

The table lists this clonotype with many counts. The chain recombines TRBV7-2 with TRBJ2-5, with 11 nucleotides matching TRBD2. The CDR3 has 14 amino acids. V trimming: 5 bases; J trimming: 6 bases; junction bases outside the gene matches: 5. Germline CDR1 and CDR2: SGHTA and FQGNSA. The CDR3 DNA sequence: TGTGCCAGCAGCCCTACTAGCGGGGGACAGACCCAGTACTTC. It codes for CASSPTSGGQTQYF. Filled out from reference TRBV7-2 and TRBJ2-5, the complete variable domain reads GAGVSQSPSNKVTEKGKDVELRCDPISGHTALYWYRQSLGQGLEFLIYFQGNSAPDKSGLPSDRFSAERTGGSVSTLTIQRTQQEDSAVYLCASSPTSGGQTQYFGPGTRLLVL.

In nucleotides, the CDR3 is TGCGCCAGCAGCTTTGGGACGAACACTGAAGCTTTCTTT. Protein product: CASSFGTNTEAFF. V is TRBV5-1 and J is TRBJ1-1; possibly TRBD1 for D (5 bases). The CDR3 spans 13 residues. The germline gives CDR1 SGHRS, CDR2 YFSETQ. Trimming pared 2 bases from V and 1 base from J, leaving 6 bases between.

This clonotype was detected a few times. The chain couples TRBV10-3 to TRBJ1-2, with 9 bases lining up with TRBD1. The CDR3 runs to 11 residues. Germline values: CDR1 ENHRY, CDR2 SYGVKD. The V segment lost 9 bases and the J segment 6 bases; nucleotides outside the gene matches: 2. CDR3 sequence reads: CAMRTGDGYTF. The CDR3 nucleotides are TGTGCCATGAGGACAGGGGATGGCTACACCTTC.

CDR3 loop: CASSPPGRGARTGELFF. CDR3 bases: TGTGCCAGCAGCCCCCCCGGACGGGGGGCGCGCACCGGGGAGCTGTTTTTT. The V gene is TRBV7-9, the J gene TRBJ2-2; D perhaps matches TRBD2 (7 bases). The germline V gene has CDR1 SEHNR and CDR2 FQNEAQ (reference sequence). Trimming took off 5 bases at V and 4 bases at J, with 20 bases between the two ends. The CDR3 has 17 residues.

This clonotype was found many times. V usage is TRBV7-9 and J usage is TRBJ1-1, with D unresolved. V lost 2 bases and J lost 6, with 4 bases in between. Per the germline V gene, CDR1 is SEHNR and CDR2 is FQNEAQ (reference sequence). CDR3 size: 11 residues. DNA of the CDR3: TGTGCCAGCAGCTTACAACCTGAAGCTTTCTTT. It encodes CASSLQPEAFF.

As to this clonotype: Compared with germline, one end of the junction differs, possibly owing to a read error. V is TRBV11-2 and J is TRBJ2-1; 9 bases match TRBD2. The germline V gene encodes CDR1 SGHAT and CDR2 FQNNGV. This CDR3 has 16 residues. CDR3 nucleotide sequence: TGTGCCAGCAGCTTAGATCTTTGGCGGGGGGGCAATGAGCAGCTCTTC. It specifies CASSLDLWRGGNEQLF.

The genes are TRBV7-9 and TRBJ2-7; D gene ambiguous. The CDR3 has 18 amino acids. Germline V gene lookup returns CDR1 SEHNR and CDR2 FQNEAQ (reference sequence). Trimming removed 0 bases from V and 3 bases from J, with 21 bases in between. In DNA, the CDR3 is TGTGCCAGCAGCTTAGCGCCCCGGGTCCACGCTACCGTCTACGAGCAGTACTTC. Its translation: CASSLAPRVHATVYEQYF. Drawing the rest from reference TRBV7-9 and TRBJ2-7, the complete variable domain is DTGVSQNPRHKITKRGQNVTFRCDPISEHNRLYWYRQTLGQGPEFLTYFQNEAQLEKSRLLSDRFSAERPKGSFSTLEIQRTEQGDSAMYLCASSLAPRVHATVYEQYFGPGTRLTVT.

V usage is TRBV3-1 and J usage is TRBJ2-1, with TRBD2 matching over 9 bases. This CDR3 comprises 17 residues. The germline gives CDR1 LGHDT, CDR2 YNNKEL (reference sequence). The ends lost 4 bases at V and 4 bases at J; junction bases unmatched: 11. The CDR3 is CASSPSGGGGGYNEQFF. The CDR3 DNA sequence: TGTGCCAGCAGCCCAAGTGGTGGCGGGGGGGGATACAATGAGCAGTTCTTC.

The J gene is TRBJ2-2, the V gene TRBV29-1, with D perhaps TRBD1 or TRBD2 (5 bases each). V was clipped by 2 bases and J by 4 bases, with 11 bases between them. The CDR3 consists of 14 residues. Germline CDR1 and CDR2: SQVTM and ANQGSEA. The CDR3 loop reads CSVERDVSTGELFF. The CDR3 bases are TGCAGCGTTGAACGGGACGTTAGCACCGGGGAGCTGTTTTTT.

This clonotype was detected ten times or more. The genes are TRBV5-1 and TRBJ2-7, with D tentatively TRBD1 (6 bases). V lost 3 bases and J 12 bases, leaving 19 bases between the germline ends. CDR1 SGHRS and CDR2 YFSETQ come from the germline V gene. CDR3 length: 13 residues. The CDR3 region is CASSSNDAGETYF. The DNA for the CDR3 is TGCGCCAGCAGCTCGAACGACGCAGGGGAGACGTACTTC.

This clonotype was recorded many times. J is TRBJ2-1 and V is TRBV7-2; D is ambiguous. The CDR3 spans 12 residues. Looked up from germline, CDR1 is SGHTA and CDR2 is FQGNSA. Trimming pared 2 bases from V and 10 bases from J, leaving 9 bases between. The CDR3 sequence: CASSLIVGEQFF. The CDR3 coding sequence is TGTGCCAGCAGCTTAATAGTCGGGGAGCAGTTCTTC.

This clonotype was counted many times. The chain employs TRBV7-2 and TRBJ1-1; D call uncertain. V was cut by 2 bases and J by 1 base, with 5 bases left in between. Germline assignment: CDR1 SGHTA and CDR2 FQGNSA. The CDR3 is 13 amino acids. CDR3 nucleotide sequence: TGTGCCAGCAGCTTACAACCGAACACTGAAGCTTTCTTT. Translation gives CASSLQPNTEAFF. The variable domain in full, with the rest retrieved from reference TRBV7-2 and TRBJ1-1, is GAGVSQSPSNKVTEKGKDVELRCDPISGHTALYWYRQSLGQGLEFLIYFQGNSAPDKSGLPSDRFSAERTGGSVSTLTIQRTQQEDSAVYLCASSLQPNTEAFFGQGTRLTVV.